This T cell receptor beta chain derives from a study of shared clonotypes between healthy human individuals. The authors ran the assay at deep level. Evenly divided among several immunoSEQ plates was the genomic DNA of each subset. The team ran DNA from unsorted PBMCs on ten immunoSEQ deep assay plates for sequencing. Source study methods: Junction-only immunoSEQ sequences carried no quality scores, so filtering differed. Method: immunoSEQ multiplex PCR; TCRdb's copy keeps in-frame clones and lacks some. V, J and clone size were drawn from that table, and D and trimming were deduced from the DNA. The data show more than 450,000 clones, 70% to 80% seen once. Germline CDR1 is SQVTM and CDR2 is ANQGSEA. The CDR3 is 13 residues long.

The receptor's source is a middle-aged woman in good health. Some clones in this sample may be carry-over from other donors' samples. The genes are TRBV29-1 and TRBJ2-5; 9 nucleotides line up with TRBD1. The DNA end favors TRBJ2-7, so the J call may be wrong. Sequenced sample: PBMCs. CDR3 protein: CSATGTGPYEQYF. The DNA of the CDR3 is TGCAGCGCCACCGGGACAGGGCCCTACGAGCAGTACTTC.